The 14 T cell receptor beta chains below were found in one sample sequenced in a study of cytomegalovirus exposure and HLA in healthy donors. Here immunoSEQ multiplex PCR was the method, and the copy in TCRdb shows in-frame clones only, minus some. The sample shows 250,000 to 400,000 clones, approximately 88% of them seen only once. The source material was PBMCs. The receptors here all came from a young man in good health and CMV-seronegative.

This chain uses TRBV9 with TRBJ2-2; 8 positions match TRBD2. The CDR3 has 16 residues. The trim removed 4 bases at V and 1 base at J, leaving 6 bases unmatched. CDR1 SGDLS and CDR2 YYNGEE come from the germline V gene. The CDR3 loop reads CASSTLAGQNTGELFF. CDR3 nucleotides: TGTGCCAGCAGCACCTTAGCGGGGCAGAACACCGGGGAGCTGTTTTTT.

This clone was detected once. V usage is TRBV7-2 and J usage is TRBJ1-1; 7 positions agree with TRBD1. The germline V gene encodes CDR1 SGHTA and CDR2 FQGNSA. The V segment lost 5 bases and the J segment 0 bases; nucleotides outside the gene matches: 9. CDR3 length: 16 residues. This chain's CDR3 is CASSLRTGFMNTEAFF. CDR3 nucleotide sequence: TGTGCCAGCAGCCTCAGGACAGGATTCATGAACACTGAAGCTTTCTTT.

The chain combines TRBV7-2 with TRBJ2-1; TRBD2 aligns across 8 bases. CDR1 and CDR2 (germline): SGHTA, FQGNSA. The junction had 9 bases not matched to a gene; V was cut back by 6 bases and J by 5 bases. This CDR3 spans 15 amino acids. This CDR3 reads CASRRLAGRHNEQFF. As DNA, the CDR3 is TGTGCCAGCAGACGTCTAGCGGGTAGGCACAATGAGCAGTTCTTC.

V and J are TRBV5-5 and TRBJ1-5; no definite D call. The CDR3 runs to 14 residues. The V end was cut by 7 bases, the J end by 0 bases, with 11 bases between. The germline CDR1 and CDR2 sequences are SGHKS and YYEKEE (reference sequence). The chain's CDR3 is CASAREGSNQPQHF. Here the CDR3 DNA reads TGTGCCAGCGCTAGAGAGGGTAGCAATCAGCCCCAGCATTTT. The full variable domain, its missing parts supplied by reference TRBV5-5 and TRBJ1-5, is DAGVTQSPTHLIKTRGQQVTLRCSPISGHKSVSWYQQVLGQGPQFIFQYYEKEERGRGNFPDRFSARQFPNYSSELNVNALLLGDSALYLCASAREGSNQPQHFGDGTRLSIL.

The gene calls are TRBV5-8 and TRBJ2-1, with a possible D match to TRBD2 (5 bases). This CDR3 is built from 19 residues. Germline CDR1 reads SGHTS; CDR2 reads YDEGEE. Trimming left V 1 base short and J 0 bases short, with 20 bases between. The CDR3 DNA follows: TGTGCCAGCAGCTTGTCCATGTCCCAGGTGGGGAGCTCCTACAATGAGCAGTTCTTC. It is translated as CASSLSMSQVGSSYNEQFF. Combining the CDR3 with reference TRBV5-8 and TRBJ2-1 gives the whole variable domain EAGVTQSPTHLIKTRGQQATLRCSPISGHTSVYWYQQALGLGLQFLLWYDEGEERNRGNFPPRFSGRQFPNYSSELNVNALELEDSALYLCASSLSMSQVGSSYNEQFFGPGTRLTVL.

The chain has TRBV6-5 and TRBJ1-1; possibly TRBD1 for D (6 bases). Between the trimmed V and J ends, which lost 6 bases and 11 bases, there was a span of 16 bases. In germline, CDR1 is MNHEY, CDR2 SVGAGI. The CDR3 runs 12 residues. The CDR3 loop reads CASRGGDYRAFF. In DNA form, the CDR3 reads TGTGCCAGCAGAGGGGGGGACTATCGGGCTTTCTTT.

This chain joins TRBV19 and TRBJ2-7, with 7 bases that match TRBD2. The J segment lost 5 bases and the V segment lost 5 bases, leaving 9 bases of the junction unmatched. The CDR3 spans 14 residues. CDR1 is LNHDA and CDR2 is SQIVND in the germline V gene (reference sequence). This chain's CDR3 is CASSAGTIGHEQYF. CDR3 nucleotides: TGTGCCAGTAGTGCCGGGACTATCGGCCACGAGCAGTACTTC. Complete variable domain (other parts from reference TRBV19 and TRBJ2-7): DGGITQSPKYLFRKEGQNVTLSCEQNLNHDAMYWYRQDPGQGLRLIYYSQIVNDFQKGDIAEGYSVSREKKESFPLTVTSAQKNPTAFYLCASSAGTIGHEQYFGPGTRLTVT.

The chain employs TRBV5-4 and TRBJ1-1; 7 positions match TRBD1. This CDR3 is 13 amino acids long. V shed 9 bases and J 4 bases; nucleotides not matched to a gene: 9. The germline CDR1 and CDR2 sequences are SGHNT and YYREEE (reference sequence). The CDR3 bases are TGTGCCACCAGGGACAGCGTATTCACTGAAGCTTTCTTT. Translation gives CATRDSVFTEAFF.

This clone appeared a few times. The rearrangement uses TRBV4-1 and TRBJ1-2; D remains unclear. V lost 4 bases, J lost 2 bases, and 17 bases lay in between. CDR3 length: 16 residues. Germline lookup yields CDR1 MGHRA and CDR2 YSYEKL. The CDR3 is CASSRNSLTENYGYTF. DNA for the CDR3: TGCGCCAGCAGCCGTAATTCGTTGACTGAAAACTATGGCTACACCTTC.

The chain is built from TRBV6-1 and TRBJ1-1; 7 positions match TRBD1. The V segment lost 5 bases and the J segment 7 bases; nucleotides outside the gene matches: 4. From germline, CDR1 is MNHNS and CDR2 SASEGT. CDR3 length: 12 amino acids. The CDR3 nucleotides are TGTGCCAGCAGTTCGGGACAGCTTGAAGCTTTCTTT. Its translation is CASSSGQLEAFF.

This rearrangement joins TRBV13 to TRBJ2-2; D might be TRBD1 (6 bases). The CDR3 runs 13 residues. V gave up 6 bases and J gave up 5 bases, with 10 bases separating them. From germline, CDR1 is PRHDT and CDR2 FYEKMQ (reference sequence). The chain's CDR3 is CASRPTGTGELFF. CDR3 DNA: TGTGCCAGCAGACCTACAGGGACCGGGGAGCTGTTTTTT.

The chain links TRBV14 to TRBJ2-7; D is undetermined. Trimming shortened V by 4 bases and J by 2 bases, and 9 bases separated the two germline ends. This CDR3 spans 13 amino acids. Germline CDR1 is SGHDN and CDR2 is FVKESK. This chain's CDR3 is CASSLLGTYEQYF. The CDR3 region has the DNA TGTGCCAGCAGCCTCCTAGGCACCTACGAGCAGTACTTC. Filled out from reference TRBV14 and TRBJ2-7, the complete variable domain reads EAGVTQFPSHSVIEKGQTVTLRCDPISGHDNLYWYRRVMGKEIKFLLHFVKESKQDESGMPNNRFLAERTGGTYSTLKVQPAELEDSGVYFCASSLLGTYEQYFGPGTRLTVT.

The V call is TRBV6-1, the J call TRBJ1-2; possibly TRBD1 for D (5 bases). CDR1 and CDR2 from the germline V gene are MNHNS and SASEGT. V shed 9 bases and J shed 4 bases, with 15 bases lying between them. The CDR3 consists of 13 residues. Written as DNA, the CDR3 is TGTGCCAGTGGCGGGGGGTGGTTCTATGGCTACACCTTC. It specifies CASGGGWFYGYTF.

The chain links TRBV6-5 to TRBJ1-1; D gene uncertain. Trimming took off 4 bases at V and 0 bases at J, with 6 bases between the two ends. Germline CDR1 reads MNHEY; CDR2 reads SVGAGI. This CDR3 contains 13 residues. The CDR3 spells CASSFNLNTEAFF. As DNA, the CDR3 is TGTGCCAGCAGTTTCAACTTGAACACTGAAGCTTTCTTT.